This TCR beta chain originates from a study of cytomegalovirus exposure and HLA in healthy donors. 60 Vbeta and 13 Jbeta primers were used in PCR. Original handling: In a later analysis, around 12 million of some 80 million unique beta chains occurred in at least two donors. This table comes from immunoSEQ multiplex PCR, and its TCRdb copy is limited to in-frame clones, with some not included. The DNA gave D and trimming, while V, J and clone size come from that table. The sample contains about 130,000 clones, approximately 8.7% of which appear only once. Sequenced sample: PBMCs. The TCR sequence derives from a man aged 40-49 years in good health and CMV-seronegative.

The CDR3 bases are TGTGCCAGTACCCCCCAGGGCAGTTCGGGTGGGGCCAACGTCCTGACTTTC. This sequence encodes CASTPQGSSGGANVLTF. The V gene is TRBV19, the J gene TRBJ2-6, with D tentatively TRBD1 (5 bases). Per the germline V gene, CDR1 is LNHDA and CDR2 is SQIVND (reference sequence). The CDR3 extends over 17 amino acids. Trimming left V 7 bases short and J 3 bases short, with 19 bases between.